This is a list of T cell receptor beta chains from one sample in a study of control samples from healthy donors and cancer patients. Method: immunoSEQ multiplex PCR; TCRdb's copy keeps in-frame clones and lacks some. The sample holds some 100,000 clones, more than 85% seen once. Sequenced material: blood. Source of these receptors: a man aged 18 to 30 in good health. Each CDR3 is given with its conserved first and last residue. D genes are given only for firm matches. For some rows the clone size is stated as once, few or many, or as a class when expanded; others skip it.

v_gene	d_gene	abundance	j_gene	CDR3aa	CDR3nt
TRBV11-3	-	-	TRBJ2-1	CASSLGRTGYDNEQFF	TGTGCCAGCAGCTTAGGCCGAACGGGGTATGACAATGAGCAGTTCTTC
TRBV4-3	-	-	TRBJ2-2	CASSQAQGNGELFF	TGCGCCAGCAGCCAAGCTCAGGGGAACGGGGAGCTGTTTTTT
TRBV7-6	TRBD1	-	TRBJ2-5	CASISGTGGAETQYF	TGTGCCAGCATCTCCGGGACAGGGGGCGCGGAGACCCAGTACTTC
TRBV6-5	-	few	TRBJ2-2	CASSYPERGELFF	TGTGCCAGCAGTTACCCAGAAAGGGGGGAGCTGTTTTTT
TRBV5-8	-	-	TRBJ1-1	CASSSQRATEAFF	TGTGCCAGCAGTTCCCAACGGGCCACTGAAGCTTTCTTT
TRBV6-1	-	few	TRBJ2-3	CASSETSSSSTDTQYF	TGTGCCAGCAGTGAGACAAGTTCCTCTAGCACAGATACGCAGTATTTT
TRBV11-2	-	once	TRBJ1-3	CASRQQGAGNTIYF	TGTGCCAGCAGACAACAGGGAGCTGGAAACACCATATATTTT
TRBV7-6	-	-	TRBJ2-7	CASSLAPRDVYEQYF	TGTGCCAGCAGCTTAGCCCCGCGGGATGTCTACGAGCAGTACTTC
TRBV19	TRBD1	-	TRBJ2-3	CAANRGLVDTDTQYF	TGTGCCGCAAACAGGGGTCTCGTGGACACAGATACGCAGTATTTT
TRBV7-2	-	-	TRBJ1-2	CASSLMGAAYGYTF	TGTGCCAGCAGCTTAATGGGGGCGGCCTATGGCTACACCTTC
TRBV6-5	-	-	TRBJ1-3	CASRLQLSSGNTIYF	TGTGCCAGCAGATTACAGTTAAGCTCTGGAAACACCATATATTTT
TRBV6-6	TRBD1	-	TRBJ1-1	CASSLTGANTEAFF	TGTGCCAGCAGTTTGACAGGGGCGAACACTGAAGCTTTCTTT
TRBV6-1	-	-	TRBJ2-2	CASSEVGPGELFF	TGTGCCAGCAGTGAAGTGGGGCCCGGGGAGCTGTTTTTT
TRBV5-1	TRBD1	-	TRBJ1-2	CASRSGTGLPNYGYTF	TGCGCCAGCAGGTCCGGGACAGGACTTCCCAACTATGGCTACACCTTC
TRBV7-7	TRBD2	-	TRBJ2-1	CASSVGLAGGDNEQFF	TGTGCCAGCAGCGTCGGACTAGCGGGAGGGGACAATGAGCAGTTCTTC
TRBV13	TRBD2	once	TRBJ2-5	CASSFPGAGGRQETQYF	TGTGCCAGCAGCTTCCCCGGAGCGGGGGGCCGGCAAGAGACCCAGTACTTC
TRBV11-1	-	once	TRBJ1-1	CASSSGGRGPNTEAFF	TGTGCCAGCAGCTCGGGCGGGAGGGGACCGAACACTGAAGCTTTCTTT
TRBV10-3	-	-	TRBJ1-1	CAINANDPNTEAFF	TGTGCCATCAACGCCAACGATCCGAACACTGAAGCTTTCTTT
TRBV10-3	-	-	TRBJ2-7	CAISDRVYEQYF	TGTGCCATCAGTGACAGGGTCTACGAGCAGTACTTC
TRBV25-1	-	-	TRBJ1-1	CASTGQSVAFF	TGTGCCAGCACCGGACAGAGCGTAGCTTTCTTT
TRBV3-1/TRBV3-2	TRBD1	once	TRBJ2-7	CASSSQGAYEQYF	TGTGCCAGCAGCTCACAGGGGGCCTACGAGCAGTACTTC
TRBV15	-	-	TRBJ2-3	CATSAQLTSGTDTQYF	TGTGCCACCAGCGCCCAATTGACTTCAGGAACAGATACGCAGTATTTT
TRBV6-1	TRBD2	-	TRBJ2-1	CASSATLRDYYNEQFF	TGTGCCAGCAGTGCGACCCTCCGGGACTACTACAATGAGCAGTTCTTC
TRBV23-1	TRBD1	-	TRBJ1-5	CASSQYPPPGGYSNQPQHF	TGCGCCAGCAGTCAATATCCACCCCCAGGGGGCTATAGCAATCAGCCCCAGCATTTT